This T cell receptor (beta chain) was sequenced during a study of neoadjuvant nivolumab and ipilimumab in lung cancer. This table comes from immunoSEQ multiplex PCR, and its TCRdb copy is limited to in-frame clones, with some not included. The data hold 10,000 to 15,000 clones, with around 65% observed a single time. The source is an adult with non-small cell lung cancer. Sequenced material: peripheral blood, taken after neoadjuvant nivolumab, alone or with ipilimumab, at or shortly before surgery.

The CDR3 loop reads CASSPTSGDNEQFF. As DNA, the CDR3 is TGTGCCAGCTCTCCGACTAGCGGAGACAATGAGCAGTTCTTC. The chain joins TRBV18 to TRBJ2-1; 9 bases fit TRBD2. The germline V gene has CDR1 KGHSH and CDR2 LQKENI. V trimming: 6 bases; J trimming: 5 bases; junction bases outside the gene matches: 5. The CDR3 extends over 14 amino acids.